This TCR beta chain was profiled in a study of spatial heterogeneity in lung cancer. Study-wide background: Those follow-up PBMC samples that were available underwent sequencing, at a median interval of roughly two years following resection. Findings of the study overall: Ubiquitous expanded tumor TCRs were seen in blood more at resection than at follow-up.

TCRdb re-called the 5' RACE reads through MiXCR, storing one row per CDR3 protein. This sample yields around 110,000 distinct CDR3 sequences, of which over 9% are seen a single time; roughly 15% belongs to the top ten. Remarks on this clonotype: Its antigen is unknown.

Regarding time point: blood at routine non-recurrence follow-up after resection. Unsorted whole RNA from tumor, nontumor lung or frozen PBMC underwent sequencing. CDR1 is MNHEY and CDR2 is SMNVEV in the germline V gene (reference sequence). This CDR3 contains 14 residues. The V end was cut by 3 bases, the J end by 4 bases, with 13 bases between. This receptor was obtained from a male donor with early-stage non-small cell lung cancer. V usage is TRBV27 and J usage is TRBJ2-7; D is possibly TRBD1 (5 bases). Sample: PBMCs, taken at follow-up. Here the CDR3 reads CASSFEGAEYEQYF. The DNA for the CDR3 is TGTGCCAGCAGTTTCGAAGGGGCTGAATACGAGCAGTACTTC.